Following are 20 T cell receptor beta chains from one sample sequenced in a study of control samples from healthy donors and cancer patients. TCRdb's table, derived via immunoSEQ multiplex PCR, lists solely in-frame clones and lacks some. The profile shows about 150,000 clones, around 88% of them singletons. The sample comprised blood. The receptors shown here come from a man in his late teens or twenties in good health.

The rearrangement links TRBV3-1 (or the pseudogene TRBV3-2) to TRBJ2-7; 8 positions match TRBD1. The CDR3 length is 14 residues. Germline loops: CDR1 LGHDT, CDR2 YNNKEL (reference sequence). Trimming at V came to 4 bases and at J to 3 bases, leaving 5 bases not matched to a gene. The CDR3 DNA reads as TGTGCCAGCAGCCCAGGGACAGGCGTCTACGAGCAGTACTTC. Its translation is CASSPGTGVYEQYF.

V gene TRBV4-2 combines with J gene TRBJ1-5; weak D call: TRBD1 (5 bases). The CDR3 is made up of 14 amino acids. Germline V lookup: CDR1 LGHNA, CDR2 YNFKEQ. V shed 0 bases and J shed 5 bases, with 8 bases lying between them. The CDR3 protein is CASSQDRADQPQHF. The CDR3 DNA is TGTGCCAGCAGCCAAGACAGGGCGGATCAGCCCCAGCATTTT.

The V call is TRBV6-2 or TRBV6-3, the J call TRBJ2-3; 10 bases fit TRBD1. There are 15 residues in the CDR3. With 2 bases clipped from V and 3 bases from J, the junction kept 2 bases outside the gene matches. Germline assignment: CDR1 MNHEY and CDR2 SVGEGT. The CDR3 protein is CASSYEGQGTDTQYF. For the CDR3, the DNA is TGTGCCAGCAGTTACGAGGGACAGGGGACAGATACGCAGTATTTT.

This chain's CDR3 is CASSDLGKVEPQHF. The CDR3 region has the DNA TGTGCCAGCAGTGATTTAGGGAAGGTTGAGCCCCAGCATTTT. The gene calls are TRBV6-1 and TRBJ1-5, with D uncertain. Germline CDR1 and CDR2: MNHNS and SASEGT. The length of the CDR3 is 14 residues. Trimming cost V 3 bases and J 8 bases, with 14 bases left between them.

The chain carries TRBV5-1 and TRBJ2-5; 8 nucleotides line up with TRBD1. Germline trimming cut 4 bases from V and 1 base from J; bases unmatched to any gene: 15. CDR1 is SGHRS, CDR2 YFSETQ, per germline. The CDR3 is 18 amino acids. This chain's CDR3 is CASSPLPTGTGSQETQYF. CDR3 DNA: TGCGCCAGCAGCCCCCTTCCGACAGGGACAGGATCCCAAGAGACCCAGTACTTC.

The genes are TRBV2 and TRBJ2-2; 7 positions match TRBD1. Germline values: CDR1 SNHLY, CDR2 FYNNEI. The CDR3 is 16 residues long. V shed 6 bases and J 5 bases; nucleotides not matched to a gene: 12. CDR3 loop: CASRGRGRTLTGELFF. DNA of the CDR3: TGTGCCAGCAGGGGAAGGGGGCGGACCTTGACCGGGGAGCTGTTTTTT.

DNA of the CDR3: TGTGCCAGTAGTGCCCGGGACTTAGGCTCTGGAAACACCATATATTTT. Residues: CASSARDLGSGNTIYF. V usage is TRBV19 and J usage is TRBJ1-3; D possibly corresponds to TRBD1 (5 bases). Germline CDR1 reads LNHDA; CDR2 reads SQIVND (reference sequence). The CDR3 has 16 amino acids. V was pared by 5 bases and J by 0 bases, with 14 bases between. Supplemented by reference TRBV19 and TRBJ1-3, the full variable domain reads DGGITQSPKYLFRKEGQNVTLSCEQNLNHDAMYWYRQDPGQGLRLIYYSQIVNDFQKGDIAEGYSVSREKKESFPLTVTSAQKNPTAFYLCASSARDLGSGNTIYFGEGSWLTVV.

The V call is TRBV19, the J call TRBJ1-1; 7 bases align to TRBD1. This CDR3 has 15 amino acids. Germline V CDR1 and CDR2: LNHDA, SQIVND (reference sequence). Unmatched junction bases numbered 15, after V lost 10 bases and J lost 4 bases. The CDR3 DNA sequence: TGTGCCACCACCGAAATCCAGGGGGTCGTCACTGAAGCTTTCTTT. Protein product: CATTEIQGVVTEAFF.

This clone was found a few times. The V and J genes are TRBV5-6 and TRBJ2-1, with TRBD2 identical over 8 bases. V trimming: 1 base; J trimming: 6 bases; junction bases outside the gene matches: 12. This CDR3 contains 17 residues. Germline lookup yields CDR1 SGHDT and CDR2 YYEEEE. The CDR3 nucleotides are TGTGCCAGCAGCTTGTCAGTTCGCCTAGCGGGCCCCAATGAGCAGTTCTTC. Protein: CASSLSVRLAGPNEQFF.

The V gene is TRBV11-3, the J gene TRBJ2-3; 9 bases are shared with TRBD2. Trimming at V came to 2 bases and at J to 3 bases, leaving 3 bases not matched to a gene. The germline CDR1 and CDR2 sequences are SGHNT and YENEEA. The CDR3 runs to 15 residues. The CDR3 spells CASSLLAGKTDTQYF. In nucleotides, the CDR3 is TGTGCCAGCAGCTTACTAGCGGGGAAAACAGATACGCAGTATTTT.

This chain links TRBV7-2 with TRBJ2-3; 11 bases map to TRBD1. The CDR3 has 16 residues. The germline V gene encodes CDR1 SGHTA and CDR2 FQGNSA. Unmatched junction bases numbered 2, after V lost 3 bases and J lost 0 bases. The CDR3 sequence: CASSLGQGGSTDTQYF. The CDR3 DNA reads TGTGCCAGCAGCTTGGGACAGGGGGGGAGCACAGATACGCAGTATTTT.

The V call is TRBV3-1 (or the pseudogene TRBV3-2), the J call TRBJ2-7; D is uncertain. Trimming shortened V by 3 bases and J by 0 bases, and 12 bases separated the two germline ends. The CDR3 loop spans 15 amino acids. CDR1 LGHDT and CDR2 YNNKEL come from the germline V gene (reference sequence). CDR3: CASSHNPAGSYEQYF. The CDR3 DNA reads TGTGCCAGCAGCCATAACCCGGCTGGCTCCTACGAGCAGTACTTC.

The count of this clone is one. This chain's CDR3 is CASSPQPTGFFNIQYF. The CDR3 DNA sequence: TGTGCCAGCAGCCCGCAACCAACAGGGTTTTTTAACATTCAGTACTTC. The chain joins TRBV3-1 (or the pseudogene TRBV3-2) to TRBJ2-4, with D maybe TRBD1 (6 bases). The V and J ends lost 4 bases and 7 bases respectively, with 20 bases between them. This CDR3 is 16 amino acids long. Looked up from germline, CDR1 is LGHDT and CDR2 is YNNKEL (reference sequence).

In its sample, this clone was seen once. This sequence joins TRBV7-9 and TRBJ2-2, with TRBD2 matching over 7 bases. Trimming took 2 bases from V and 4 from J; bases not matched to a gene: 4. Germline CDR1 SEHNR, CDR2 FQNEAQ (reference sequence). This CDR3 contains 15 residues. CDR3: CASSLYGGFTGELFF. The CDR3 bases are TGTGCCAGCAGCTTATACGGGGGGTTCACCGGGGAGCTGTTTTTT. Complete variable domain (other parts from reference TRBV7-9 and TRBJ2-2): DTGVSQNPRHKITKRGQNVTFRCDPISEHNRLYWYRQTLGQGPEFLTYFQNEAQLEKSRLLSDRFSAERPKGSFSTLEIQRTEQGDSAMYLCASSLYGGFTGELFFGEGSRLTVL.

This clone was picked up a small number of times. The chain carries TRBV6-2 or TRBV6-3 and TRBJ1-5, with TRBD1 matching 12 bases. CDR1 is MNHEY and CDR2 is SVGEGT in the germline V gene. Trimming at V came to 4 bases and at J to 6 bases, leaving 4 bases not matched to a gene. The CDR3 sequence is 15 residues long. CDR3 coding DNA: TGTGCCAGCAGTTCCGGGACAGGGGGCAGTCAGCCCCAGCATTTT. Its protein is CASSSGTGGSQPQHF.

The genes are TRBV5-1 and TRBJ1-2; tentative D call: TRBD1 (5 bases). Deletions cut 4 bases from V and 4 bases from J, with 11 bases between. Germline CDR1 is SGHRS and CDR2 is YFSETQ. The CDR3 is 13 amino acids. CDR3 amino acids: CASSRDSSYGYTF. The DNA of the CDR3 is TGCGCCAGCAGCCGGGACTCTAGCTATGGCTACACCTTC.

The chain carries TRBV10-3 and TRBJ2-1; 10 bases line up with TRBD2. This CDR3 has 16 amino acids. With 3 bases clipped from V and 6 bases from J, the junction kept 8 bases outside the gene matches. The germline CDR1 and CDR2 sequences are ENHRY and SYGVKD. CDR3 residues: CAISDSPSGGLNEQFF. For the CDR3, the DNA is TGTGCCATCAGTGATTCTCCTAGCGGGGGCCTCAATGAGCAGTTCTTC.

Turning to this clone: The same CDR3 arises from other DNA sequences in this sample as well. The rearrangement links TRBV3-1 (or the pseudogene TRBV3-2) to TRBJ1-1; the D gene is possibly TRBD1 (5 bases). The CDR3 is 11 residues long. V was pared by 4 bases and J by 8 bases, with 8 bases between. Germline V gene data show CDR1 as LGHDT and CDR2 as YNNKEL (reference sequence). CDR3 sequence reads: CASSRGTEAFF. CDR3 nucleotides: TGTGCCAGCAGCCGTGGGACGGAAGCTTTCTTT.

In this sample, this clone turned up once. The chain joins TRBV20-1 to TRBJ2-5, with D unresolved. The germline V and J ends were trimmed by 4 bases and 1 base, with 10 bases remaining between them. The CDR3 extends over 13 amino acids. The germline CDR1 and CDR2 sequences are DFQATT and SNEGSKA (reference sequence). CDR3 region: CSAIDRLQETQYF. CDR3 bases: TGCAGTGCTATTGACCGCCTCCAAGAGACCCAGTACTTC.

The J gene is TRBJ1-1, the V gene TRBV9, with D uncertain. Trimming cost V 3 bases and J 0 bases, with 15 bases left between them. CDR1 is SGDLS and CDR2 is YYNGEE in the germline V gene. The CDR3 spans 16 residues. The CDR3 DNA sequence: TGTGCCAGCAGCGGCGGGCCGGCTATTTTGAACACTGAAGCTTTCTTT. This encodes CASSGGPAILNTEAFF.